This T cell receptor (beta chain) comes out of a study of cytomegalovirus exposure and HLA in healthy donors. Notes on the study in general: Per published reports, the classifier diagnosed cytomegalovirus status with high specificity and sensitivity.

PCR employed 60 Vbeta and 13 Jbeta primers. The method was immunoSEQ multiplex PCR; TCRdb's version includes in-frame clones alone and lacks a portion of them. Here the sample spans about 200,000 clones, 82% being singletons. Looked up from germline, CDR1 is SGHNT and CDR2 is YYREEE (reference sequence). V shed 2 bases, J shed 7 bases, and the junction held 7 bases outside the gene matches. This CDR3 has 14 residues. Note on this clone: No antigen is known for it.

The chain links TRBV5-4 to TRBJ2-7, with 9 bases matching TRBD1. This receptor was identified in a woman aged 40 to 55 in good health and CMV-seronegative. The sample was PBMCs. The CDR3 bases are TGTGCCAGCAGCTTCGGACAGGGGTCGGGGGAGCAGTACTTC. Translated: CASSFGQGSGEQYF.